In its sample, the clone carrying this TCR beta chain was seen once. As yet, its antigen is unknown. Each donor was a healthy Caucasian individual from Russia, aged roughly 6 to 90. Germline V gene data show CDR1 as MNHEY and CDR2 as SMNVEV (reference sequence). The CDR3 extends over 15 amino acids. The data were obtained in a study of blood T cells in healthy people across ages. Study-wide results and limits: Naive T cell percentage showed a strong correlation with TCR beta diversity.

A J-beta primer mix and a sample-barcoded 5' primer were used in a second PCR of roughly 7 to 12 cycles. TCRdb re-analysed the 5' RACE reads in MiXCR, keeping a single row per CDR3 protein. The sample lists around 690,000 distinct CDR3 sequences; about 53% were seen once. Material for sequencing was blood. The V call is TRBV27, the J call TRBJ2-4; a weak D match, TRBD2 (6 bases). The end of the DNA is better explained by TRBJ2-7, so the J call may be wrong. The origin of this receptor is a man in his 60s in good health. The CDR3 sequence is CASSSPGTGDYEQYF. The CDR3 region has the DNA TGTGCCAGCAGCTCCCCAGGTACGGGGGACTACGAGCAGTACTTC.